Following are 14 T cell receptor beta chains from one sample sequenced in a study of T cell changes during pregnancy in multiple sclerosis. Some clones are missing from TCRdb's copy, which holds only in-frame ones; the method was immunoSEQ multiplex PCR. The sample records 35,000 to 45,000 clones, 91% being singletons. Sample: CD4+ T cells from peripheral blood mononuclear cells, taken in the second trimester of pregnancy. The receptors were sampled from a female donor in good health, enrolled as a control in a pregnancy study.

The V gene is TRBV7-9, the J gene TRBJ2-1; 14 bases line up with TRBD2. Germline trimming cut 8 bases from V and 8 bases from J; bases unmatched to any gene: 5. The CDR3 has 14 residues. The germline V gene has CDR1 SEHNR and CDR2 FQNEAQ (reference sequence). The CDR3 sequence is CASSGTSGSHEQFF. CDR3 nucleotide sequence: TGTGCCAGCTCCGGGACTAGCGGGAGTCATGAGCAGTTCTTC.

Comments on this clone: Germline and junction disagree at one end, which may indicate a read error. The chain employs TRBV18 and TRBJ1-6; D remains ambiguous. CDR3 length: 15 residues. Germline lookup yields CDR1 KGHSH and CDR2 LQKENI. CDR3 sequence (DNA): TGTGCCAGCTCCCCACCGAGCTCCTATAATTCACCCCTCCACTTT. Protein product: CASSPPSSYNSPLHF.

The V and J genes are TRBV6-1 and TRBJ2-1; maybe TRBD1 (5 bases). The CDR3 consists of 15 residues. Deletions cut 4 bases from V and 1 base from J, with 11 bases between. Germline V gene data show CDR1 as MNHNS and CDR2 as SASEGT. The chain's CDR3 is CASSAGRESYNEQFF. The CDR3 nucleotides read TGTGCCAGCAGTGCCGGCAGGGAATCCTACAATGAGCAGTTCTTC.

The chain is built from TRBV28 and TRBJ2-7; D is perhaps TRBD1 (5 bases). The CDR3 runs to 13 residues. Trimming cost V 3 bases and J 5 bases, with 11 bases left between them. CDR1 and CDR2 from the germline V gene are MDHEN and SYDVKM. CDR3 DNA: TGTGCCAGCAGTTTGGGGCCTTTTGACGAGCAGTACTTC. Encoded protein: CASSLGPFDEQYF.

The rearrangement joins TRBV7-9 to TRBJ2-2; 13 bases match TRBD2. V gave up 5 bases and J gave up 5 bases; unmatched junction bases: 5. CDR3 size: 16 residues. CDR1 is SEHNR, CDR2 FQNEAQ, per germline (reference sequence). The CDR3 nucleotides are TGTGCCAGCAGCCCAACACTAGCGGGAGGGACCGGGGAGCTGTTTTTT. Amino acid sequence: CASSPTLAGGTGELFF.

The chain has TRBV30 and TRBJ1-2, with D possibly TRBD1 on 6 matching bases. The CDR3 extends over 13 amino acids. Germline loops: CDR1 GTSNPN, CDR2 SVGIG (reference sequence). V was trimmed by 4 bases and J by 5 bases, leaving 14 bases between them. In nucleotides, the CDR3 is TGTGCCTGGACCTACAGGGACGGATATGGCTACACCTTC. Encoded protein: CAWTYRDGYGYTF.

The V and J genes are TRBV10-3 and TRBJ2-7; 12 bases are a match to TRBD2. The length of the CDR3 is 13 residues. With V trimmed by 10 bases and J by 9 bases, 10 bases remained unmatched. Germline CDR1 is ENHRY and CDR2 is SYGVKD. The CDR3 sequence: CATRLAGEDSQYF. In DNA, the CDR3 is TGTGCCACCAGACTAGCGGGGGAGGATTCGCAGTACTTC.

This clone was counted only a few times. Different DNA sequences within this sample yield the same CDR3. V is TRBV7-3 and J is TRBJ2-1; TRBD1 matches 7 bases. CDR3 size: 13 residues. CDR1 is SGHTA and CDR2 is FQGTGA in the germline V gene. V trimming: 5 bases; J trimming: 7 bases; junction bases outside the gene matches: 5. The CDR3 spells CASSRTGYNEQFF. The CDR3 nucleotides read TGTGCCAGCAGCCGGACAGGTTATAATGAGCAGTTCTTC.

This clone was recorded once. V is TRBV28 and J is TRBJ2-3, with 11 bases fitting TRBD2. Germline lookup yields CDR1 MDHEN and CDR2 SYDVKM. Trimming removed 6 bases from V and 9 bases from J; junction bases left unmatched: 5. This CDR3 contains 13 residues. This chain's CDR3 is CASSLIAGGTQYF. The CDR3, as DNA: TGTGCCAGCAGCCTCATAGCGGGAGGGACGCAGTATTTT. The variable domain in full, completed from reference TRBV28 and TRBJ2-3, reads DVKVTQSSRYLVKRTGEKVFLECVQDMDHENMFWYRQDPGLGLRLIYFSYDVKMKEKGDIPEGYSVSREKKERFSLILESASTNQTSMYLCASSLIAGGTQYFGPGTRLTVL.

The chain carries TRBV30 and TRBJ2-7; D is perhaps TRBD1 (5 bases). The CDR3 sequence is 14 residues long. Germline assignment: CDR1 GTSNPN and CDR2 SVGIG (reference sequence). V was cut by 5 bases and J by 7 bases, with 21 bases left in between. This CDR3 is CAWAPLGQSGEQYF. CDR3 sequence (DNA): TGTGCCTGGGCCCCCTTAGGGCAATCAGGGGAGCAGTACTTC.

CDR3 amino acids: CASSLGGGQASYGYTF. Written as DNA, the CDR3 is TGTGCCAGCAGCTTAGGAGGGGGACAGGCATCCTATGGCTACACCTTC. The genes are TRBV11-2 and TRBJ1-2; 8 positions match TRBD1. Germline assignment: CDR1 SGHAT and CDR2 FQNNGV. The ends lost 1 base at V and 4 bases at J; junction bases unmatched: 8. The CDR3 totals 16 residues.

This clone was recorded once. The rearrangement uses TRBV2 and TRBJ1-3; a possible D gene is TRBD1 (5 bases). Germline V gives CDR1 SNHLY, CDR2 FYNNEI. The CDR3 is 14 residues long. V lost 6 bases and J lost 4, with 13 bases in between. The CDR3 region is CASSSTASGNTIYF. CDR3 nucleotides: TGTGCCAGCAGCTCGACAGCCTCGGGAAACACCATATATTTT.

V gene TRBV7-8 combines with J gene TRBJ1-1, with 7 bases lining up with TRBD1. The J segment lost 4 bases and the V segment lost 1 base, leaving 12 bases of the junction unmatched. This CDR3 spans 17 amino acids. Germline-derived CDR1 and CDR2 are SGHVS and FQNEAQ. CDR3 nucleotides: TGTGCCAGCAGCTTAGGTATAGGGGGCAGTCGGAGCACTGAAGCTTTCTTT. Translation gives CASSLGIGGSRSTEAFF.

The chain recombines TRBV5-1 with TRBJ2-7; D gene unclear. This CDR3 comprises 13 residues. Trimming took off 9 bases at V and 3 bases at J, with 16 bases between the two ends. From germline, CDR1 is SGHRS and CDR2 YFSETQ. This CDR3 reads CATPASRSYEQYF. CDR3 in DNA: TGCGCCACGCCCGCATCGAGAAGCTACGAGCAGTACTTC.